This TCR beta chain was captured in a study of T cells in localized non-small cell lung cancer. Broader study findings: Of the top 100 tumor clones, median about 53 were in adjacent lung, approximately 28 among its top 100. Higher T cell density in the blood was associated with longer overall survival, whereas higher adjacent-lung clonality associated with shorter survival.

The V gene's germline CDR1 is MNHGY and CDR2 SAAAGT. Trimming took 1 base from V and 2 from J, leaving 12 bases between them. The CDR3 runs to 15 residues. This clone turned up a few times. Antigen unknown. The table came from immunoSEQ multiplex PCR; TCRdb's copy has only in-frame clones and leaves some out. The sample comprises 2,500 to 3,000 clones, more than 25% of which are singletons, and 13% to 15% rests with the top ten. The chain combines TRBV6-8 with TRBJ2-7; D may be TRBD2 (5 bases). Sequenced material: lung tumor tissue, taken before any cancer treatment. The sequence was obtained from a female donor older than 55 with stage I lung adenocarcinoma. CDR3 loop: CASSYYPRETYEQYF. For the CDR3, the DNA is TGTGCCAGCAGTTACTATCCTCGGGAAACCTACGAGCAGTACTTC.